This record concerns one T cell receptor (beta chain) sequence. This table comes from immunoSEQ multiplex PCR, and its TCRdb copy is limited to in-frame clones, with some not included. The sample has some 260,000 clones, about nine tenths seen once. CDR1 is SGHNT, CDR2 YYREEE, per germline (reference sequence). The CDR3 consists of 16 residues. J lost 10 bases, V lost 3 bases, and 12 bases had no gene match. This sample stems from a study of blood T cell repertoires in COVID-19. The chain combines TRBV5-4 with TRBJ1-6, with 8 bases matching TRBD1. Sequencing was carried out using PBMCs or T cells enriched from blood (not recorded which). The TCR comes from a man between 35 and 55 years old who had recovered from COVID-19. The CDR3 nucleotides read TGTGCCAGCAGCTCCAGATTGACAGGGGCCGGATCACCCCTCCACTTT. Translation: CASSSRLTGAGSPLHF.